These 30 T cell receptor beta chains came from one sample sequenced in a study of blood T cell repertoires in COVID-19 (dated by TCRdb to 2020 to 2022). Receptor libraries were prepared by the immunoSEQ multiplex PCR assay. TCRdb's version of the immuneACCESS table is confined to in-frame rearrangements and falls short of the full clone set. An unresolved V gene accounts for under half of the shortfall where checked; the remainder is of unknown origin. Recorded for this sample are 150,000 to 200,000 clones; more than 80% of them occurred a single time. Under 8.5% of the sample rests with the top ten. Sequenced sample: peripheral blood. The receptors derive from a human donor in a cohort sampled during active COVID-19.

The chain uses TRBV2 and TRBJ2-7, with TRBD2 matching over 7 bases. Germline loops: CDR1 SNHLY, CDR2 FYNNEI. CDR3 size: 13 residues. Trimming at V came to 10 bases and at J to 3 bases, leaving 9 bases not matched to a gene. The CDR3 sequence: CAIIVPSGYEQYF. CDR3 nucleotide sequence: TGTGCCATCATCGTACCTAGCGGCTACGAGCAGTACTTC.

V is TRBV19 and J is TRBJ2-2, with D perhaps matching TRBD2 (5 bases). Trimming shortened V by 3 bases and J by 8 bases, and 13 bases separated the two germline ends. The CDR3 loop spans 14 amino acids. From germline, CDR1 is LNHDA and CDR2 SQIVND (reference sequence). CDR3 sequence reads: CASSIVLESGELFF. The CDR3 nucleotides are TGTGCCAGTAGTATTGTACTAGAGTCAGGGGAGCTGTTTTTT.

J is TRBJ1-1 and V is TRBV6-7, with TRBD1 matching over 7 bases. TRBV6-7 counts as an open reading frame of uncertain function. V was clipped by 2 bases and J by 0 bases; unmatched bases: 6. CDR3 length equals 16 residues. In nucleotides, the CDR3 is TGTGCCAGCAGTTACCTGGGGGGACAGATGAACACTGAAGCTTTCTTT. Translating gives CASSYLGGQMNTEAFF.

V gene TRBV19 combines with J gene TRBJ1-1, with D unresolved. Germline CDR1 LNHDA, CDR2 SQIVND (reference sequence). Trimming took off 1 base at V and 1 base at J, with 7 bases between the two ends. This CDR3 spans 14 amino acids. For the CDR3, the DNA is TGTGCCAGTAGTATAGGTCCCCAGAACACTGAAGCTTTCTTT. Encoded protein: CASSIGPQNTEAFF.

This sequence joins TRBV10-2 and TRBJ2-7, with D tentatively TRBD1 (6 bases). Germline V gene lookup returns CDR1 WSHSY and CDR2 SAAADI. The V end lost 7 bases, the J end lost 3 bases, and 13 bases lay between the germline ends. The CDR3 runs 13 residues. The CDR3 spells CASKQGERYEQYF. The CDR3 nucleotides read TGCGCCAGCAAACAGGGTGAGCGCTACGAGCAGTACTTC.

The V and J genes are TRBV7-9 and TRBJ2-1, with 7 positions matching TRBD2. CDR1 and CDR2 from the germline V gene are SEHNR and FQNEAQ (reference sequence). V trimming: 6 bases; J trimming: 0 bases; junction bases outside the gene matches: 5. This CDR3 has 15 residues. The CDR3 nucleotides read TGTGCCAGCAGGTCGCGGGGGAGCTCCTACAATGAGCAGTTCTTC. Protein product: CASRSRGSSYNEQFF. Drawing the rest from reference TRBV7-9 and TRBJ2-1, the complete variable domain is DTGVSQNPRHKITKRGQNVTFRCDPISEHNRLYWYRQTLGQGPEFLTYFQNEAQLEKSRLLSDRFSAERPKGSFSTLEIQRTEQGDSAMYLCASRSRGSSYNEQFFGPGTRLTVL.

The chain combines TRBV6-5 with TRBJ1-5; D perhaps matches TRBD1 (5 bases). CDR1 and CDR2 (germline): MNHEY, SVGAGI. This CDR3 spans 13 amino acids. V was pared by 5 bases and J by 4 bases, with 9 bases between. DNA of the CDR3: TGTGCCAGCAGTAGACAGTCTAATCAGCCCCAGCATTTT. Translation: CASSRQSNQPQHF.

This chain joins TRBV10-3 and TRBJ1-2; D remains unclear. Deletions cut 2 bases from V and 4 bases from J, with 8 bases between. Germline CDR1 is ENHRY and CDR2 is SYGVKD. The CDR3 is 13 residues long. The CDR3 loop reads CAISEAQIYGYTF. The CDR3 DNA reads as TGTGCCATCAGTGAGGCTCAGATCTATGGCTACACCTTC.

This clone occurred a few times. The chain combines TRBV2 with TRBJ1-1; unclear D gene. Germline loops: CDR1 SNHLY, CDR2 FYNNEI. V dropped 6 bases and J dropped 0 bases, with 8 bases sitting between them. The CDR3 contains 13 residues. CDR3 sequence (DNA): TGTGCCAGCAGGTCCAGAATGAACACTGAAGCTTTCTTT. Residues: CASRSRMNTEAFF.

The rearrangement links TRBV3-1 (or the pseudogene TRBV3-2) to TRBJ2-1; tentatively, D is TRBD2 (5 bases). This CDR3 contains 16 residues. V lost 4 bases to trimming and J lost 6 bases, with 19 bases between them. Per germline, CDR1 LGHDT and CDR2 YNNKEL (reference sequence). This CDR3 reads CASSLGGQVLLNEQFF. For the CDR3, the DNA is TGTGCCAGCAGCCTAGGCGGGCAGGTCCTACTCAATGAGCAGTTCTTC.

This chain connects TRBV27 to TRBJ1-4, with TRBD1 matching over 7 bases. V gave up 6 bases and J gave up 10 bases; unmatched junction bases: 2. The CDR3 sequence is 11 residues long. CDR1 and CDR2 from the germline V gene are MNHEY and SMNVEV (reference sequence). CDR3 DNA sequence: TGTGCCAGCAGACAGGGGTCAAAACTGTTTTTT. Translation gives CASRQGSKLFF.

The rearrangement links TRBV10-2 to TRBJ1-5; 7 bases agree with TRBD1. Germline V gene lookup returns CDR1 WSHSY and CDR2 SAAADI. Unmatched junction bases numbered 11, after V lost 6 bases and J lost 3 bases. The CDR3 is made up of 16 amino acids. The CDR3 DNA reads TGCGCCAGCAGAGAAACAGGGGAAGTAACCAATCAGCCCCAGCATTTT. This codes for CASRETGEVTNQPQHF.

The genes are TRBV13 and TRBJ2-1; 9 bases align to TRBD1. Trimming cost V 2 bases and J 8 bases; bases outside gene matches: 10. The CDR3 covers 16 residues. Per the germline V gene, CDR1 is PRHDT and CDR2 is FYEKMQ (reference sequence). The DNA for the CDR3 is TGTGCCAGCAGCTTAAGGGGGCAGGACAGGGGCGATGAGCAGTTCTTC. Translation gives CASSLRGQDRGDEQFF.

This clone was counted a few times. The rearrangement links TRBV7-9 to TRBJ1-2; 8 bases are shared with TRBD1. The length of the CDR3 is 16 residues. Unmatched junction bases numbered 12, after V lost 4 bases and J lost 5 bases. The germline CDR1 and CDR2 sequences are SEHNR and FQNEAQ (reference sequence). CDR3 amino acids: CASSYMDRELRYGYTF. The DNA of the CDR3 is TGTGCCAGCAGCTATATGGACAGGGAATTACGATATGGCTACACCTTC.

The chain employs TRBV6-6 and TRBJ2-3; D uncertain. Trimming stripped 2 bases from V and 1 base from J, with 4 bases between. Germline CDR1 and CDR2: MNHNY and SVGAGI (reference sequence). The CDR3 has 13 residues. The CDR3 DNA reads TGTGCCAGCAGTTACAGCGGCACAGATACGCAGTATTTT. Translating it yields CASSYSGTDTQYF.

CDR3 protein: CAISESGREEKLFF. The CDR3 DNA is TGTGCCATCAGTGAGTCGGGACGGGAGGAAAAACTGTTTTTT. The chain carries TRBV10-3 and TRBJ1-4; possible D gene TRBD1, 5 bases. Trimming left V 0 bases short and J 8 bases short, with 10 bases between. The CDR3 contains 14 residues. Germline V lookup: CDR1 ENHRY, CDR2 SYGVKD.

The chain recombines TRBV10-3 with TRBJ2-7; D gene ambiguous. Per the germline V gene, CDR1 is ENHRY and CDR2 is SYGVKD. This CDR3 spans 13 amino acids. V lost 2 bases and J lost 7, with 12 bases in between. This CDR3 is CAISESPEDEQYF. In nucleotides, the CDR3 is TGTGCCATCAGTGAGAGTCCCGAGGATGAGCAGTACTTC.

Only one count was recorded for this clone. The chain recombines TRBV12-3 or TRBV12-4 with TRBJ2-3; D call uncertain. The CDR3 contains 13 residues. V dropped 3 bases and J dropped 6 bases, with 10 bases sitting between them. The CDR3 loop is CASSFDATDTQYF. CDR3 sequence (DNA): TGTGCCAGCAGTTTCGATGCTACGGATACGCAGTATTTT.

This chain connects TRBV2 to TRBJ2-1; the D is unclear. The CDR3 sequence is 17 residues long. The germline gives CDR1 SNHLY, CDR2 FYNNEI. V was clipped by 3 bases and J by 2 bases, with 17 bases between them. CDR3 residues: CASSEVSAAETYNEQFF. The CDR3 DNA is TGTGCCAGCAGTGAGGTCTCGGCGGCCGAGACCTACAATGAGCAGTTCTTC.

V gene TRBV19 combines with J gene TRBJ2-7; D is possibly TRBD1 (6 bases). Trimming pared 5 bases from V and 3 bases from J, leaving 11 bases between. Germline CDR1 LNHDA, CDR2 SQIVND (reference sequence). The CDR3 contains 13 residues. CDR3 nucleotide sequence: TGTGCCAGTAGTTACAGGGAAGGCTACGAGCAGTACTTC. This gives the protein CASSYREGYEQYF.

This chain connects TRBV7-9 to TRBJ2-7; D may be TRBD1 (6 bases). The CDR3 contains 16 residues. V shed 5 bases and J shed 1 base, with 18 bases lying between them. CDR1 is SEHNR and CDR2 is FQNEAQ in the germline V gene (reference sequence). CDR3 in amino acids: CASSPPQGTKSYEQYF. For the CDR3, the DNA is TGTGCCAGCAGCCCGCCCCAGGGGACCAAATCCTACGAGCAGTACTTC.

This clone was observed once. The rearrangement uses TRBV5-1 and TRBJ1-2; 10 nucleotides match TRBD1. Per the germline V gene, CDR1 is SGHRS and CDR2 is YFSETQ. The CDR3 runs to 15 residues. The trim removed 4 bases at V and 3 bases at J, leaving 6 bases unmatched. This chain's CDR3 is CASSPGDRGYYGYTF. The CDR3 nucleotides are TGCGCCAGCAGCCCGGGGGACAGGGGCTACTATGGCTACACCTTC.

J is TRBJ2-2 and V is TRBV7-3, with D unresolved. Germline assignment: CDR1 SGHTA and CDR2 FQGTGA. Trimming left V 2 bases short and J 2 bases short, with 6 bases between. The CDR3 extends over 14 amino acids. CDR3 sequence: CASSLLLNTGELFF. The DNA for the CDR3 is TGTGCCAGCAGCTTACTCCTCAACACCGGGGAGCTGTTTTTT.

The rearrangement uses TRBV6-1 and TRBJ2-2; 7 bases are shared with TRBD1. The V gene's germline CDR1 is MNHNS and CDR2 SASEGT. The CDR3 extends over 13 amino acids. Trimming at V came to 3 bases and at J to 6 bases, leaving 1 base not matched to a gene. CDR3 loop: CASSDDRAGELFF. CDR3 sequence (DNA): TGTGCCAGCAGTGACGACAGGGCCGGGGAGCTGTTTTTT.

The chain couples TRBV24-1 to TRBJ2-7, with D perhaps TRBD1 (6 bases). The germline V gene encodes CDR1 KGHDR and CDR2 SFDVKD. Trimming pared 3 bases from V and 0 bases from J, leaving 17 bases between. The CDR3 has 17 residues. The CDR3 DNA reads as TGTGCCACCAGTGATCGACAGGTCTCGGGAAGCTCCTACGAGCAGTACTTC. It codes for CATSDRQVSGSSYEQYF.

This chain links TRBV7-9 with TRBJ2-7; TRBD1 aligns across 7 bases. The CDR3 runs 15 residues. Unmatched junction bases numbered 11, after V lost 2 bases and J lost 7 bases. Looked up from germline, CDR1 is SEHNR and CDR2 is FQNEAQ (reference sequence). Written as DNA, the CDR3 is TGTGCCAGCAGCTTATCAGAGACAGGGATGTATGAGCAGTACTTC. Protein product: CASSLSETGMYEQYF.

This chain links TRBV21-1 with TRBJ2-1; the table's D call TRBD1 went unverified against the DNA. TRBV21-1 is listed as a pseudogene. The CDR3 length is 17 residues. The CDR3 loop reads CASSKGFRQGAYNEQFF. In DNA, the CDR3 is TGTGCCAGCAGCAAGGGATTCCGACAGGGGGCCTACAATGAGCAGTTCTTC.

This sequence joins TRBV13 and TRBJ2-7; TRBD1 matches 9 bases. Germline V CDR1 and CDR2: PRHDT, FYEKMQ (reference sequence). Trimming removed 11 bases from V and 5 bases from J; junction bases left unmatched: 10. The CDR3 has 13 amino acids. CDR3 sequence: CACKGQGRNEQYF. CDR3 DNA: TGTGCCTGCAAGGGACAGGGTAGGAACGAGCAGTACTTC.

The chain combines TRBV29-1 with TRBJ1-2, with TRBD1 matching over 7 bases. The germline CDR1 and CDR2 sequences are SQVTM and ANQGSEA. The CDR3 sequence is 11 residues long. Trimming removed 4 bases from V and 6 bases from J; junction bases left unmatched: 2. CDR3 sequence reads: CSVGQGNGYTF. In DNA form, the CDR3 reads TGCAGCGTTGGACAGGGAAATGGCTACACCTTC.

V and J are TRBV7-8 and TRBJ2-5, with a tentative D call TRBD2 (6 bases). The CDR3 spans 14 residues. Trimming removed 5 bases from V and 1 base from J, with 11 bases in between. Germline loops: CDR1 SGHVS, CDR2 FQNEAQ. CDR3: CASSPRDFQETQYF. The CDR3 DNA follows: TGTGCCAGCAGCCCAAGGGACTTCCAAGAGACCCAGTACTTC.